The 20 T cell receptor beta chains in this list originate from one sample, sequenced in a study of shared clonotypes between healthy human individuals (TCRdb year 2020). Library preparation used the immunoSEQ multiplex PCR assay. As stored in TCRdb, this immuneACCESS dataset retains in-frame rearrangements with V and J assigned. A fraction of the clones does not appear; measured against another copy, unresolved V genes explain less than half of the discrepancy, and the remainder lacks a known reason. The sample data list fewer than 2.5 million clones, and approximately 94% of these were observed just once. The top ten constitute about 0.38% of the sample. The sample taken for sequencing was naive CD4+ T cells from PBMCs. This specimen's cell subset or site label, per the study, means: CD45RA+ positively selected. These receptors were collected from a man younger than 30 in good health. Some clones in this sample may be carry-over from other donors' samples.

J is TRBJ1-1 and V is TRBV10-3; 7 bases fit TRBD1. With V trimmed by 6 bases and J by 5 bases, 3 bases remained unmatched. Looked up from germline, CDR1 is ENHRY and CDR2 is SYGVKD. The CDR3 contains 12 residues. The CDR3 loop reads CAISPTGTEAFF. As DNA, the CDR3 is TGTGCCATCAGCCCGACAGGGACTGAAGCTTTCTTT.

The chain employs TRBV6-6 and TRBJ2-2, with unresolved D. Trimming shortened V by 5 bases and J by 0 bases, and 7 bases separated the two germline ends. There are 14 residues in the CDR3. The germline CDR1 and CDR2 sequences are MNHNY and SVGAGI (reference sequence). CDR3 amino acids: CASSRVPNTGELFF. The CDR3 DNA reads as TGTGCCAGCAGTCGCGTCCCGAACACCGGGGAGCTGTTTTTT.

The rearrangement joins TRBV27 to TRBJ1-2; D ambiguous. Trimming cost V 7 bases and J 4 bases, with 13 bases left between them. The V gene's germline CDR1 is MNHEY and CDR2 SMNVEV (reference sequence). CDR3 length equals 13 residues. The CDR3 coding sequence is TGTGCCAGCACAAGCCGCGGGGTCTATGGCTACACCTTC. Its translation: CASTSRGVYGYTF.

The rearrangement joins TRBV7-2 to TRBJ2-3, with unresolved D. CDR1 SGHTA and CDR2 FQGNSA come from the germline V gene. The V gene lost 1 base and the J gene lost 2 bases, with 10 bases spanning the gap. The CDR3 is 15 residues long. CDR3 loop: CASSLGVYNTDTQYF. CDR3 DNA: TGTGCCAGCAGCTTAGGAGTTTACAACACAGATACGCAGTATTTT.

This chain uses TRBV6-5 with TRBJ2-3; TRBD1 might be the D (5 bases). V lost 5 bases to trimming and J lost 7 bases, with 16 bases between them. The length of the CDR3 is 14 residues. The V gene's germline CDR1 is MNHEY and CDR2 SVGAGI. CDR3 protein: CASSTLVRVNTQYF. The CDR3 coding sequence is TGTGCCAGCAGTACGCTCGTCAGGGTAAATACGCAGTATTTT.

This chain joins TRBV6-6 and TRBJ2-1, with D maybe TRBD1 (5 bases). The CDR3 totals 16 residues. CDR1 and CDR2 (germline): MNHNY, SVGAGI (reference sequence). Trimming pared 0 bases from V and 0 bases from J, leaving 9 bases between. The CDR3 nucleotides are TGTGCCAGCAGTTACTCCGACAGCTTCTCCTACAATGAGCAGTTCTTC. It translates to CASSYSDSFSYNEQFF.

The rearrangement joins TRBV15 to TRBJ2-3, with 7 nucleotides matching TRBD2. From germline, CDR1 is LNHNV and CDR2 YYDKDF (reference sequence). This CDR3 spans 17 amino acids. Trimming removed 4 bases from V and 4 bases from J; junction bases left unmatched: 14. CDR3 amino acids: CATSIKPAGWGADTQYF. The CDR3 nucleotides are TGTGCCACCAGCATTAAACCAGCGGGATGGGGCGCAGATACGCAGTATTTT.

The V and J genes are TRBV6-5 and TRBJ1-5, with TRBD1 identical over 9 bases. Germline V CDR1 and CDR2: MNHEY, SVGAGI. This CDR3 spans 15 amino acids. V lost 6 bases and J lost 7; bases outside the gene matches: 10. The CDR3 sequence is CASSQGQGGRQPQHF. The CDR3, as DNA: TGTGCCAGCAGCCAGGGACAGGGAGGGAGACAGCCCCAGCATTTT.

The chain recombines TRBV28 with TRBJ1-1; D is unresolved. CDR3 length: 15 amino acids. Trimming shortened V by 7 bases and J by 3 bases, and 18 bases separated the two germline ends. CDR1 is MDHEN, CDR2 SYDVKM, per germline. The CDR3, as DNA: TGTGCCAGCACTGGACGGAGTCTACCCGACACTGAAGCTTTCTTT. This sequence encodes CASTGRSLPDTEAFF.

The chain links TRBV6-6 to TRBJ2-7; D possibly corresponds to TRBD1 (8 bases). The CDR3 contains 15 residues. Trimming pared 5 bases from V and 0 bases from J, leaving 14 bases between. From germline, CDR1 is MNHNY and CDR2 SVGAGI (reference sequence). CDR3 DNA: TGTGCCAGCAGTATCAACAGGGGGGGCTCCTACGAGCAGTACTTC. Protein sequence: CASSINRGGSYEQYF.

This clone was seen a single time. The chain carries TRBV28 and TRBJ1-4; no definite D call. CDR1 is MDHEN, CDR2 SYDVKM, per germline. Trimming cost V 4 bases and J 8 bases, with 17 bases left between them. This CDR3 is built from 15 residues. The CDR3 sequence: CASSSWASLGEKLFF. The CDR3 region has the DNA TGTGCCAGCAGTTCCTGGGCCTCATTAGGGGAAAAACTGTTTTTT.

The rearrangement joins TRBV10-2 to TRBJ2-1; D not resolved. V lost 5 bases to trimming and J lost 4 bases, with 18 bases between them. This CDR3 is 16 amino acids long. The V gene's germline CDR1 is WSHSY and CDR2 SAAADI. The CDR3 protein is CASSMPPSLGYNEQFF. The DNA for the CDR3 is TGCGCCAGCAGTATGCCCCCCTCCCTAGGGTACAATGAGCAGTTCTTC.

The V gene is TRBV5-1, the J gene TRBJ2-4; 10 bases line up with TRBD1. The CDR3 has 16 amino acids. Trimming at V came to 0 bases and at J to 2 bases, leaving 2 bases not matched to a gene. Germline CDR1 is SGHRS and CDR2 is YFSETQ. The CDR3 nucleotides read TGCGCCAGCAGCTTGGAGGGACAGGGGCCCAAAAACATTCAGTACTTC. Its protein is CASSLEGQGPKNIQYF.

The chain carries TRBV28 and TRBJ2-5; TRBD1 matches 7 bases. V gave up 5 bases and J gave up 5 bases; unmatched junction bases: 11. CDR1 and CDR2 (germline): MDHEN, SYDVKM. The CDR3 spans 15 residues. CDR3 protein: CASSPQGQGWETQYF. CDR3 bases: TGTGCCAGCAGTCCACAGGGGCAGGGCTGGGAGACCCAGTACTTC.

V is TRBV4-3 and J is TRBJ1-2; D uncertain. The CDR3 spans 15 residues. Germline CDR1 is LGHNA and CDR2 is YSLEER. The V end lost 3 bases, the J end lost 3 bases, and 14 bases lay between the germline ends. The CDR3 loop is CASSHNPRPDYGYTF. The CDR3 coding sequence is TGCGCCAGCAGCCACAACCCTCGGCCAGACTATGGCTACACCTTC.

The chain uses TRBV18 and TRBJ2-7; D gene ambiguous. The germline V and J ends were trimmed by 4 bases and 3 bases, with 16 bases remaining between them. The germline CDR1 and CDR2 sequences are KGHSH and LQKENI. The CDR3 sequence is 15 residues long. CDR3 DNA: TGTGCCAGCTCACGGGATCTCGGCAGAAGCTACGAGCAGTACTTC. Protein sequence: CASSRDLGRSYEQYF.

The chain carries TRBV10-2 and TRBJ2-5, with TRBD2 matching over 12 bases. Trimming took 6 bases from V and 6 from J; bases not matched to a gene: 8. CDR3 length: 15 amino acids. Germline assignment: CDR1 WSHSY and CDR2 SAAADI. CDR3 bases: TGCGCCAGCAGGGATGGACTAGCGGGGTCGAAGACCCAGTACTTC. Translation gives CASRDGLAGSKTQYF.

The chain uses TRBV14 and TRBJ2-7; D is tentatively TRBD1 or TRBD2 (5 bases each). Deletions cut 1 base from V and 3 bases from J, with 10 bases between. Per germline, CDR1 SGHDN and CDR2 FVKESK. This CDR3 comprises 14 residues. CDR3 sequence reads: CASSQAGPIYEQYF. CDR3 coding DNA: TGTGCCAGCAGCCAAGCGGGGCCCATCTACGAGCAGTACTTC. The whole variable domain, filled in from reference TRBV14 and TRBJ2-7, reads EAGVTQFPSHSVIEKGQTVTLRCDPISGHDNLYWYRRVMGKEIKFLLHFVKESKQDESGMPNNRFLAERTGGTYSTLKVQPAELEDSGVYFCASSQAGPIYEQYFGPGTRLTVT.

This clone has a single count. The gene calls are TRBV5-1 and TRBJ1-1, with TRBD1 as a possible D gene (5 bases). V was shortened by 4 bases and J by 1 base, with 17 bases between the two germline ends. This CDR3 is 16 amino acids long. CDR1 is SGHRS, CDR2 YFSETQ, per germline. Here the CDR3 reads CASSLGGAGTNTEAFF. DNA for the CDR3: TGCGCCAGCAGCCTGGGGGGAGCAGGGACGAACACTGAAGCTTTCTTT.

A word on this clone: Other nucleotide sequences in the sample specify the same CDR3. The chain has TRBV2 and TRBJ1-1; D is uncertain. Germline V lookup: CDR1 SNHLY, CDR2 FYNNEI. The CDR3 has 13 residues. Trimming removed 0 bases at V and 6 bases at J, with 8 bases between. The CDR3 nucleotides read TGTGCCAGCAGTGAAGCCGGCGGTGCTGAAGCTTTCTTT. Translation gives CASSEAGGAEAFF. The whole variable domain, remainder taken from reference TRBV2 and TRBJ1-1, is EPEVTQTPSHQVTQMGQEVILRCVPISNHLYFYWYRQILGQKVEFLVSFYNNEISEKSEIFDDQFSVERPDGSNFTLKIRSTKLEDSAMYFCASSEAGGAEAFFGQGTRLTVV.